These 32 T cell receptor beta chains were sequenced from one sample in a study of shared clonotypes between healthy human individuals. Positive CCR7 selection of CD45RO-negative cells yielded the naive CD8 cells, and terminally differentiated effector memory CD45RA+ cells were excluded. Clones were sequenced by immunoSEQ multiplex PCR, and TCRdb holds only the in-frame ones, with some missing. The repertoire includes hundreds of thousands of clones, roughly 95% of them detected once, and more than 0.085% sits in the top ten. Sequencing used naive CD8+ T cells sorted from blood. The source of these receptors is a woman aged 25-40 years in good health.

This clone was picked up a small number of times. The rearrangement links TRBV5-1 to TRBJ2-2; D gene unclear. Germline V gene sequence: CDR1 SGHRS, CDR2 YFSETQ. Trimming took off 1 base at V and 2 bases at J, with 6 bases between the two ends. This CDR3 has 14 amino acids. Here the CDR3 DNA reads TGCGCCAGCAGCTTGTTGTCCAACACCGGGGAGCTGTTTTTT. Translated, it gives CASSLLSNTGELFF.

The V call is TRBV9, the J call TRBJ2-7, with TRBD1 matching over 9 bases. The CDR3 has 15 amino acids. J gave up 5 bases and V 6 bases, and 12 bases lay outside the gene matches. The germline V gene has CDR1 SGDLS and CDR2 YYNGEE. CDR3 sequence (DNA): TGTGCCAGCACCCCAGCCGGGACAGGGAAAGACGAGCAGTACTTC. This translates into CASTPAGTGKDEQYF.

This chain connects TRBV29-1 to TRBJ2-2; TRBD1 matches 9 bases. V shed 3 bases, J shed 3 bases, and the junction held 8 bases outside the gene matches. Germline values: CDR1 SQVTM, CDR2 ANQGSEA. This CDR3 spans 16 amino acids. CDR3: CSVDIPGQGYTGELFF. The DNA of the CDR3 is TGCAGCGTTGATATCCCGGGACAGGGATACACCGGGGAGCTGTTTTTT.

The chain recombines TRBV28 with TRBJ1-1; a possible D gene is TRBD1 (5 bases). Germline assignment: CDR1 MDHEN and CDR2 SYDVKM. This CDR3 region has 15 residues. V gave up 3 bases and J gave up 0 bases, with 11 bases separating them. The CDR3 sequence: CASSFPGLLNTEAFF. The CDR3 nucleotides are TGTGCCAGCAGTTTTCCAGGGTTACTGAACACTGAAGCTTTCTTT.

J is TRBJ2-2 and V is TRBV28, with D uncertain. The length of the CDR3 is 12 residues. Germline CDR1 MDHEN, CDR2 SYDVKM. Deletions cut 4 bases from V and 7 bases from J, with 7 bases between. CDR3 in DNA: TGTGCCAGCAGTTCACTGGGCGGGGAGCTGTTTTTT. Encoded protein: CASSSLGGELFF.

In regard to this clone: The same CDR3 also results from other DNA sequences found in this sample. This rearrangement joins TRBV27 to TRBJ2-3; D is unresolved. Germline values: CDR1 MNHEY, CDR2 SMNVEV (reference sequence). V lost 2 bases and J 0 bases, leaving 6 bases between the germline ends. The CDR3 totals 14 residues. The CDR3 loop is CASSLGISTDTQYF. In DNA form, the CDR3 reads TGTGCCAGCAGTTTAGGGATTAGCACAGATACGCAGTATTTT.

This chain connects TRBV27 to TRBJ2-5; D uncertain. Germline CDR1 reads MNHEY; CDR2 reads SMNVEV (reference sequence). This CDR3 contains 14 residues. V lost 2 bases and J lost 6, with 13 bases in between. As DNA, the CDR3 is TGTGCCAGCAGTTTAGGGCCAAAGGTGAAGACCCAGTACTTC. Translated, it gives CASSLGPKVKTQYF.

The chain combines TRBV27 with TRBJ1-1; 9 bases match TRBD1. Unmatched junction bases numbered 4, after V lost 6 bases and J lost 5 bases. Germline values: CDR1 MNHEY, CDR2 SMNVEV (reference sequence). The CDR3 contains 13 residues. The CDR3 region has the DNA TGTGCCAGCAGCATGGACAGGGGAACTGAAGCTTTCTTT. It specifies CASSMDRGTEAFF.

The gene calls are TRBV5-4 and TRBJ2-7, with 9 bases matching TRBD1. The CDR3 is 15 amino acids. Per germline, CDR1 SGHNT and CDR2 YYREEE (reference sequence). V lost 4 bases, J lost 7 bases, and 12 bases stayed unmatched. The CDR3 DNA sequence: TGTGCCAGCAGCCAGGGACAGGGAGACTTACGGGAGCAGTACTTC. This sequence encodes CASSQGQGDLREQYF. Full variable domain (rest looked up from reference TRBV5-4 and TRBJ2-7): ETGVTQSPTHLIKTRGQQVTLRCSSQSGHNTVSWYQQALGQGPQFIFQYYREEENGRGNFPPRFSGLQFPNYSSELNVNALELDDSALYLCASSQGQGDLREQYFGPGTRLTVT.

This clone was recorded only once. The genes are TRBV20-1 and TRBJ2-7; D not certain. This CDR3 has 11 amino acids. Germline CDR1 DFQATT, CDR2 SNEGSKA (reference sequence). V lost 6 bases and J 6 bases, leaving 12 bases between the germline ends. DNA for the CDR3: TGCAGTGCACTAACACCAGGCGAGCAGTACTTC. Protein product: CSALTPGEQYF.

This CDR3 reads CASKPGLPYNEQFF. The CDR3 DNA reads as TGTGCCAGCAAACCGGGACTTCCGTACAATGAGCAGTTCTTC. The chain uses TRBV7-9 and TRBJ2-1; D is perhaps TRBD2 (6 bases). Germline V gene sequence: CDR1 SEHNR, CDR2 FQNEAQ (reference sequence). The CDR3 spans 14 residues. V was pared by 7 bases and J by 4 bases, with 14 bases between.

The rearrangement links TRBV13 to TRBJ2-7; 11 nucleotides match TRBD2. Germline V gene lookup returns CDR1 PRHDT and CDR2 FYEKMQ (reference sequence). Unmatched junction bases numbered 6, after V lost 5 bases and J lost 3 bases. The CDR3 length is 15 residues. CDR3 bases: TGTGCCAGCAGCCATCGACTAGCGGGGAACTACGAGCAGTACTTC. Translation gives CASSHRLAGNYEQYF.

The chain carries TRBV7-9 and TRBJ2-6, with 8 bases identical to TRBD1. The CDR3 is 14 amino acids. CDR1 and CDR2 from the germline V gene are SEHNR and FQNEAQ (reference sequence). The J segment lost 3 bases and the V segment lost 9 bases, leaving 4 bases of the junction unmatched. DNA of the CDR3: TGTGCCAGTTCAGGGGGCTATGGGGCCAACGTCCTGACTTTC. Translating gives CASSGGYGANVLTF.

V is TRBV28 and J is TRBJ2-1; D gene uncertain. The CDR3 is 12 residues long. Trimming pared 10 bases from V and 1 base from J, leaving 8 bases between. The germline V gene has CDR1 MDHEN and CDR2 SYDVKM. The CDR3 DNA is TGTGCCACCAAAGGGTCCTACAATGAGCAGTTCTTC. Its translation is CATKGSYNEQFF.

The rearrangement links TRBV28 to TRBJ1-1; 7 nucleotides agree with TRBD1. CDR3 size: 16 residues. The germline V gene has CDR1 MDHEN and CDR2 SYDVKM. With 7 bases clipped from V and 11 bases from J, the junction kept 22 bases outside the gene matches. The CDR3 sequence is CASIPRARGNGSDAFF. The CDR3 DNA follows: TGTGCCAGCATCCCAAGGGCCAGGGGGAATGGCAGTGACGCTTTCTTT.

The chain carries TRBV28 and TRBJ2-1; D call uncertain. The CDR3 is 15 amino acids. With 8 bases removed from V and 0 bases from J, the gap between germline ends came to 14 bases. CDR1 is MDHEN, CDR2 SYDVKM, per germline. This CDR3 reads CASASVGSSYNEQFF. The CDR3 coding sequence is TGTGCCAGCGCAAGCGTCGGAAGCTCCTACAATGAGCAGTTCTTC. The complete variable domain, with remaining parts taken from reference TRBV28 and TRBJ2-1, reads DVKVTQSSRYLVKRTGEKVFLECVQDMDHENMFWYRQDPGLGLRLIYFSYDVKMKEKGDIPEGYSVSREKKERFSLILESASTNQTSMYLCASASVGSSYNEQFFGPGTRLTVL.

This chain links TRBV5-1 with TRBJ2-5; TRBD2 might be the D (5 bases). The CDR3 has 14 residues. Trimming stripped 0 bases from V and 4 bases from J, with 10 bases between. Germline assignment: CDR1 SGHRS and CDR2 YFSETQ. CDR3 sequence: CASSLEGGIETQYF. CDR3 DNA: TGCGCCAGCAGCTTGGAAGGAGGTATAGAGACCCAGTACTTC.

CDR3 sequence reads: CASSLVLVGISGANVLTF. Here the CDR3 DNA reads TGTGCCAGCAGCTTAGTTTTAGTAGGGATCTCTGGGGCCAACGTCCTGACTTTC. The V gene is TRBV7-8, the J gene TRBJ2-6; D unclear. V was clipped by 1 base and J by 0 bases, with 13 bases between them. Germline values: CDR1 SGHVS, CDR2 FQNEAQ. The CDR3 contains 18 residues.

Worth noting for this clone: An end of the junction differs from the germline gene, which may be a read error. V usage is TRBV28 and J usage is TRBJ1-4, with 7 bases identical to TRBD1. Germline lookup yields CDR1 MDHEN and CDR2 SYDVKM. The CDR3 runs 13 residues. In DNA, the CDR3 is TGTGCCTGCAGGGGGACAGATAATGAAAAACTGTTTTTT. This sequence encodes CACRGTDNEKLFF. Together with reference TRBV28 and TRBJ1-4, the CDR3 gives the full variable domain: DVKVTQSSRYLVKRTGEKVFLECVQDMDHENMFWYRQDPGLGLRLIYFSYDVKMKEKGDIPEGYSVSREKKERFSLILESASTNQTSMYLCACRGTDNEKLFFGSGTQLSVL.

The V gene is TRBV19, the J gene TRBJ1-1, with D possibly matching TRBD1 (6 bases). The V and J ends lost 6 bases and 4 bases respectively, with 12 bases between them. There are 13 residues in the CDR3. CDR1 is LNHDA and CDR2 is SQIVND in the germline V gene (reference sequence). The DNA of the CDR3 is TGTGCCAGTAGGAGTTTACAGGGCACTGAAGCTTTCTTT. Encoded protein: CASRSLQGTEAFF.

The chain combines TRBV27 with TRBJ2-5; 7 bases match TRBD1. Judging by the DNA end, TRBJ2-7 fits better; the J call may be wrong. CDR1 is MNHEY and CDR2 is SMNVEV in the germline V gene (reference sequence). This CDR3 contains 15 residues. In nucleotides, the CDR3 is TGTGCCAGCAGTTTAAGGACAGGAAAACCATACGAGCAGTACTTC. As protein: CASSLRTGKPYEQYF.

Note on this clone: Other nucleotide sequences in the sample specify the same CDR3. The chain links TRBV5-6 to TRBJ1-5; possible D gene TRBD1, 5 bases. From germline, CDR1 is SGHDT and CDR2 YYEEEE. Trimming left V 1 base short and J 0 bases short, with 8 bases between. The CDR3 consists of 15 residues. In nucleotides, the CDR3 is TGTGCCAGCAGCTTGCTTCAGGGTAGCAATCAGCCCCAGCATTTT. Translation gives CASSLLQGSNQPQHF.

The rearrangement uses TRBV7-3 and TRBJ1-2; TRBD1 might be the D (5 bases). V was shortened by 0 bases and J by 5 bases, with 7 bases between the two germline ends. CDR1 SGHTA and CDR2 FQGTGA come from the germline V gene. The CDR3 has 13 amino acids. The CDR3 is CASSLTEGYGYTF. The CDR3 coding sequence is TGTGCCAGCAGCTTAACCGAGGGGTATGGCTACACCTTC.

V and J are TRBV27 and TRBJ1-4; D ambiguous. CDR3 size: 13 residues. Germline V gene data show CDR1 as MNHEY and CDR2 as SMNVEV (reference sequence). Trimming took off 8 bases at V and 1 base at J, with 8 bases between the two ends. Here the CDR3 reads CASRRLTNEKLFF. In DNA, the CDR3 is TGTGCCAGCCGCCGATTAACTAATGAAAAACTGTTTTTT.

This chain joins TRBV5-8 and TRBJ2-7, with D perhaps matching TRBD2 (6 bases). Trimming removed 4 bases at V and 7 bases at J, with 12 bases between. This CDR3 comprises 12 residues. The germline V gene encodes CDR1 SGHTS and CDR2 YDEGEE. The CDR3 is CASSLGGVEQYF. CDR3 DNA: TGTGCCAGCAGCCTGGGGGGTGTTGAGCAGTACTTC.

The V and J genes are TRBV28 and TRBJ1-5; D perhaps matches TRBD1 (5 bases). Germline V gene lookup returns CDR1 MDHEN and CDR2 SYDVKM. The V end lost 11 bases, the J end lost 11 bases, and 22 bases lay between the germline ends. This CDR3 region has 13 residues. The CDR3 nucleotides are TGTGCCTCTGACGCAGCGTGGGACCCGGCCCAGCATTTT. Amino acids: CASDAAWDPAQHF. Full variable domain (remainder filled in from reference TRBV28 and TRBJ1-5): DVKVTQSSRYLVKRTGEKVFLECVQDMDHENMFWYRQDPGLGLRLIYFSYDVKMKEKGDIPEGYSVSREKKERFSLILESASTNQTSMYLCASDAAWDPAQHFGDGTRLSIL.

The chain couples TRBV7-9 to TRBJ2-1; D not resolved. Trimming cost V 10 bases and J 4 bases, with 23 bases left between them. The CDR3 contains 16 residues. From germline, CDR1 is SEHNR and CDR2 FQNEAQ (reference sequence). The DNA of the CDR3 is TGTGCCACTTCCCTCACCGGTCATTCAATGTACAATGAGCAGTTCTTC. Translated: CATSLTGHSMYNEQFF.

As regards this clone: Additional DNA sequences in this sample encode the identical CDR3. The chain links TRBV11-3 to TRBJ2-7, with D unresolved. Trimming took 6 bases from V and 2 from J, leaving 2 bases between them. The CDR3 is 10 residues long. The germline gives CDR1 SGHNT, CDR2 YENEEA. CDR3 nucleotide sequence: TGTGCCAGCAGTGCCTACGAGCAGTACTTC. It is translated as CASSAYEQYF.

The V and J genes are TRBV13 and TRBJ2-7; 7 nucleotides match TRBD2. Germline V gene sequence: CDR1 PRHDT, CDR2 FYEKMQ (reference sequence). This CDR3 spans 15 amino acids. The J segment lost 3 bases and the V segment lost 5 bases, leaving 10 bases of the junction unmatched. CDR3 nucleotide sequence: TGTGCCAGCAGCCCAGGAGCGGGAATTAGCTACGAGCAGTACTTC. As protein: CASSPGAGISYEQYF.

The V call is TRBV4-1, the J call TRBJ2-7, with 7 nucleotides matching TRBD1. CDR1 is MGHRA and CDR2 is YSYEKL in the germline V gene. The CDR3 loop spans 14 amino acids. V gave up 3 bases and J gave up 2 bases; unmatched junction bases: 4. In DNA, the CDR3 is TGCGCCAGCAGCCAGTACACAGGGGCCTACGAGCAGTACTTC. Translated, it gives CASSQYTGAYEQYF.

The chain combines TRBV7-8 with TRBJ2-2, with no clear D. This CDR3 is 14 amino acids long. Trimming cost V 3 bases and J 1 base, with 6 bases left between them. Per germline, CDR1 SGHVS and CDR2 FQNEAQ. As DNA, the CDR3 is TGTGCCAGCAGCTTCCCAGAGAACACCGGGGAGCTGTTTTTT. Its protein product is CASSFPENTGELFF.

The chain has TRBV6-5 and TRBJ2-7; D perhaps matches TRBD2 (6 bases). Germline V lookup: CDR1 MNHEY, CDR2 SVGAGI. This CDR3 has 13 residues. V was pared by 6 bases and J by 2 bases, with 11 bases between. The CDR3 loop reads CASRSRETYEQYF. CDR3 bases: TGTGCCAGCAGATCCCGGGAGACCTACGAGCAGTACTTC.